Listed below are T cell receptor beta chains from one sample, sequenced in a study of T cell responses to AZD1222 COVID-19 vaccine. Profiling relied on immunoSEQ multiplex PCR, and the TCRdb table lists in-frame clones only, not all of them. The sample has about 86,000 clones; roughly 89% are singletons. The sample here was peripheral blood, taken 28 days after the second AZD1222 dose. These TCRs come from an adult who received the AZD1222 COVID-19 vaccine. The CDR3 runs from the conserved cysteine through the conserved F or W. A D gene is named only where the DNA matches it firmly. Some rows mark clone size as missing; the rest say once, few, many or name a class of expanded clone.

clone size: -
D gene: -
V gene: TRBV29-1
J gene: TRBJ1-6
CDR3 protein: CSVGGASDNSPLHF
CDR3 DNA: TGCAGCGTTGGGGGGGCTTCGGATAATTCACCCCTCCACTTT

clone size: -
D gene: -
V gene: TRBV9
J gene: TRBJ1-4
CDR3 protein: CASSVRDRQRTTNEKLFF
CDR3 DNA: TGTGCCAGCAGCGTAAGGGACCGCCAAAGGACAACTAATGAAAAACTGTTTTTT

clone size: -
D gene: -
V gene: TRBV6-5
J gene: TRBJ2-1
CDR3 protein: CASSTIHEQFF
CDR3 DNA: TGTGCCAGCAGCACCATCCATGAGCAGTTCTTC

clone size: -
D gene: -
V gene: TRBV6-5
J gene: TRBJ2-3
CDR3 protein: CASSLTGRRADTQYF
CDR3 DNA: TGTGCCAGCAGTCTCACAGGGAGGAGGGCAGATACGCAGTATTTT

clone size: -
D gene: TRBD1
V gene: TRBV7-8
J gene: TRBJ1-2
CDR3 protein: CASGRQGYGYTF
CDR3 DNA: TGTGCCAGTGGGAGACAGGGCTATGGCTACACCTTC

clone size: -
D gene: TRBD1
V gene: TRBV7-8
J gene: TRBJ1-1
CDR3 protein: CASSYRDSMNTEAFF
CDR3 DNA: TGTGCCAGCAGCTACAGGGACAGTATGAACACTGAAGCTTTCTTT

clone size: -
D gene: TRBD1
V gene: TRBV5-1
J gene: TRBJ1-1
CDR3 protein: CASSLRPGQALNTEAFF
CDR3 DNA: TGCGCCAGCAGCTTGCGTCCGGGACAGGCCCTGAACACTGAAGCTTTCTTT

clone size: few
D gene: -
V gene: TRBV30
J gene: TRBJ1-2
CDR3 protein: CAWTLGGFGYTF
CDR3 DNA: TGTGCCTGGACACTGGGGGGTTTTGGCTACACCTTC

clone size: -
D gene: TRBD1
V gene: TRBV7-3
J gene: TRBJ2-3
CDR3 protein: CASSSQATVNRGPEYTQYF
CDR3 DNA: TGTGCCAGCAGCTCTCAGGCGACCGTAAACAGGGGCCCAGAGTATACGCAGTATTTT

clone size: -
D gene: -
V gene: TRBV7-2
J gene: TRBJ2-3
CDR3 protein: CASSRTGSPTDTQYF
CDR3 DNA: TGTGCCAGCAGCCGCACAGGGTCTCCCACAGATACGCAGTATTTT